These 10 T cell receptor beta chains originate from one sample sequenced in a study of blood T cells in healthy people across ages. A J-beta primer mix and a sample-barcoded 5' primer were used in a second PCR of about 6 to 12 cycles. Each CDR3 protein gets one entry after TCRdb re-called the 5' RACE reads with MiXCR. The sample has about 1,400,000 distinct CDR3 sequences; roughly 59% are singletons. Material: blood. All receptors derive from a man aged 18-30 years in good health.

This sequence joins TRBV20-1 and TRBJ2-1; D not certain. Trimming removed 3 bases from V and 4 bases from J, with 19 bases in between. CDR3 length: 16 residues. Germline V gives CDR1 DFQATT, CDR2 SNEGSKA (reference sequence). The CDR3 nucleotides read TGCAGTGCTAGTACGGCTCGCGGAGTCCCTTACAATGAGCAGTTCTTC. Amino acids: CSASTARGVPYNEQFF.

This rearrangement joins TRBV29-1 to TRBJ2-3; 10 bases fit TRBD1. This CDR3 region has 15 residues. Germline V lookup: CDR1 SQVTM, CDR2 ANQGSEA. After removal of 7 bases from V and 2 bases from J, the junction contained 9 bases not matched to a gene. CDR3: CSAVDRGDATDTQYF. The CDR3, as DNA: TGCAGCGCCGTGGACAGGGGGGATGCCACAGATACGCAGTATTTT.

This clonotype was counted between two and nine times. This CDR3 is CSARDGRGNYEQYF. The CDR3 coding sequence is TGCAGTGCTAGAGATGGCAGGGGAAATTACGAGCAGTACTTC. The rearrangement uses TRBV20-1 and TRBJ2-7; D is possibly TRBD1 (6 bases). Germline V lookup: CDR1 DFQATT, CDR2 SNEGSKA (reference sequence). This CDR3 has 14 residues. V was pared by 0 bases and J by 4 bases, with 13 bases between.

This clonotype was seen more than once but under ten times. DNA for the CDR3: TGTGCCAGTAGTATGGGGGAGACCCAGTACTTC. Translating gives CASSMGETQYF. The chain has TRBV19 and TRBJ2-5, with unresolved D. Germline values: CDR1 LNHDA, CDR2 SQIVND (reference sequence). V was clipped by 3 bases and J by 5 bases, with 4 bases between them. The CDR3 length is 11 residues. Looking up the rest from reference TRBV19 and TRBJ2-5 gives the full variable domain: DGGITQSPKYLFRKEGQNVTLSCEQNLNHDAMYWYRQDPGQGLRLIYYSQIVNDFQKGDIAEGYSVSREKKESFPLTVTSAQKNPTAFYLCASSMGETQYFGPGTRLLVL.

The chain couples TRBV13 to TRBJ2-1; D could derive from TRBD1 or TRBD2 (5 bases each). The V gene's germline CDR1 is PRHDT and CDR2 FYEKMQ (reference sequence). The CDR3 is 15 residues long. V was trimmed by 4 bases and J by 7 bases, leaving 17 bases between them. CDR3 residues: CASSSGIGVWNEQFF. The CDR3 DNA is TGTGCCAGCAGCTCCGGGATAGGGGTGTGGAATGAGCAGTTCTTC.

A few counts support this clonotype. The chain couples TRBV29-1 to TRBJ2-2, with a possible D match to TRBD2 (6 bases). Trimming shortened V by 6 bases and J by 1 base, and 15 bases separated the two germline ends. Germline V gene sequence: CDR1 SQVTM, CDR2 ANQGSEA. CDR3 size: 15 residues. DNA of the CDR3: TGCAGCGTCATCTCGGGTAGCGGGAACACCGGGGAGCTGTTTTTT. Protein product: CSVISGSGNTGELFF.

This clonotype appeared a few times. This rearrangement joins TRBV12-3 or TRBV12-4 to TRBJ2-1, with 10 bases that match TRBD2. The V gene end was trimmed by 8 bases and the J gene end by 5 bases; junction bases not matched to a gene: 21. There are 19 residues in the CDR3. This CDR3 reads CASWDGGTSVGEYDNEQFF. Here the CDR3 DNA reads TGTGCCAGCTGGGATGGGGGGACTAGCGTCGGGGAGTACGACAATGAGCAGTTCTTC.

This clonotype has just a few counts. The junction does not match germline at one end; this may be a read error. The chain carries TRBV10-3 and TRBJ2-6; D gene ambiguous. The CDR3 consists of 15 residues. The germline CDR1 and CDR2 sequences are ENHRY and SYGVKD. CDR3 in DNA: TGTGCCATCAGTGGAGGTTCCTCTGAGGCCAACGTCCTGACTTTC. Translation gives CAISGGSSEANVLTF.

The rearrangement links TRBV6-5 to TRBJ2-5; D is unresolved. V lost 1 base and J 2 bases, leaving 8 bases between the germline ends. Germline CDR1 MNHEY, CDR2 SVGAGI. The CDR3 runs 14 residues. The CDR3 nucleotides are TGTGCCAGCAGTTACTGGGGTGATCAAGAGACCCAGTACTTC. It translates to CASSYWGDQETQYF.

This clonotype was counted only a few times. The chain uses TRBV27 and TRBJ2-4; D might be TRBD2 (7 bases). Trimming shortened V by 3 bases and J by 6 bases, and 12 bases separated the two germline ends. CDR1 is MNHEY and CDR2 is SMNVEV in the germline V gene (reference sequence). This CDR3 spans 14 amino acids. CDR3 DNA: TGTGCCAGCAGTTTTGGGGGGGCCTTAAACATTCAGTACTTC. Amino acids: CASSFGGALNIQYF.